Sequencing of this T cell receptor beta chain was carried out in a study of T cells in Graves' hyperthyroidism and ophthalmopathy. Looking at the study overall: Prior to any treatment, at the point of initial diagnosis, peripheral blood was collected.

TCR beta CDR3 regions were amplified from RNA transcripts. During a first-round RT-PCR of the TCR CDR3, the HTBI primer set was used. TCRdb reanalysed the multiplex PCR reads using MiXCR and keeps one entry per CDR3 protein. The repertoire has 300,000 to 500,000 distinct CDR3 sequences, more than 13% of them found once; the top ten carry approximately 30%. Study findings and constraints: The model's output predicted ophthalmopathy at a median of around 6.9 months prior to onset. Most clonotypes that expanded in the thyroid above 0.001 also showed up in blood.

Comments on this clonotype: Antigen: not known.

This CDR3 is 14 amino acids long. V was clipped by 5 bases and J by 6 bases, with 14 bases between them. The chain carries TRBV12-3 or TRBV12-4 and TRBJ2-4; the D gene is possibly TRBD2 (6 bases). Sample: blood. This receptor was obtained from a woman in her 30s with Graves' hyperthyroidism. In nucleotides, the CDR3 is TGTGCCAGCAGTCCCAGTGGGGGGATAAACATTCAGTACTTC. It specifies CASSPSGGINIQYF.